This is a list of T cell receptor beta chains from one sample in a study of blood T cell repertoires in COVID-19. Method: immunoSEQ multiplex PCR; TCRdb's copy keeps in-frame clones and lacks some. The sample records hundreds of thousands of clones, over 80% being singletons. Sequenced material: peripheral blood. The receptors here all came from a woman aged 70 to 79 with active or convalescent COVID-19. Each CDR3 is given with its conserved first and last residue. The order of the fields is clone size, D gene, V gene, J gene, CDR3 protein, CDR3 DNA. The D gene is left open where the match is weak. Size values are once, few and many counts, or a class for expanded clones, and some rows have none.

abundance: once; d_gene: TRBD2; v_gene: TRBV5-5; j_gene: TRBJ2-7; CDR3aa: CASSLGGFSGTYEQYF; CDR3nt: TGTGCCAGCAGCTTGGGTGGTTTTAGCGGGACCTACGAGCAGTACTTC
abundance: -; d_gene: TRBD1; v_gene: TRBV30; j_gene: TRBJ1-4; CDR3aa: CAWSDSPYRGYEKLFF; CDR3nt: TGTGCCTGGAGTGACTCACCGTACAGGGGGTATGAAAAACTGTTTTTT
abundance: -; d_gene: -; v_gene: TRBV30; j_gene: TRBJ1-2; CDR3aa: CAWSPGYGYGYTF; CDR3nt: TGTGCCTGGAGTCCAGGGTACGGCTATGGCTACACCTTC
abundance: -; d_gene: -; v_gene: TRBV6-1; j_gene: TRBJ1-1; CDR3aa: CASSEMGQGTEAFF; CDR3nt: TGTGCCAGCAGTGAAATGGGACAAGGCACTGAAGCTTTCTTT
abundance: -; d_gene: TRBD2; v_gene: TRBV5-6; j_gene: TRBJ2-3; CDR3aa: CASSFEAGGTDTQYF; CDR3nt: TGTGCCAGCAGCTTTGAGGCGGGAGGCACAGATACGCAGTATTTT
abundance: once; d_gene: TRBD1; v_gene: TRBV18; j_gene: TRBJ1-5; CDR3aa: CASSPALPTGFDQPQHF; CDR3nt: TGTGCCAGCTCACCTGCCTTACCGACAGGGTTCGATCAGCCCCAGCATTTT
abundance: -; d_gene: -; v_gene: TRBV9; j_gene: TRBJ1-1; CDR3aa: CASSRGGVTEAFF; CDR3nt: TGTGCCAGCAGCAGGGGAGGGGTCACTGAAGCTTTCTTT
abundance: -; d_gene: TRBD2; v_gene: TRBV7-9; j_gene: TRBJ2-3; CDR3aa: CASSLWWGSGRTDTQYF; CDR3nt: TGTGCCAGCAGCTTATGGTGGGGTAGCGGGAGGACAGATACGCAGTATTTT
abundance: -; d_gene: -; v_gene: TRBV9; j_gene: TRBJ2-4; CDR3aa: CASSVDSKNIQYF; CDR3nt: TGTGCCAGCAGCGTCGACTCGAAAAACATTCAGTACTTC
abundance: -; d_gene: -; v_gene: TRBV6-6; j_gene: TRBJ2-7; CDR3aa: CASSYDPSASYEQYF; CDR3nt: TGTGCCAGCAGTTACGATCCTAGCGCCTCCTACGAGCAGTACTTC
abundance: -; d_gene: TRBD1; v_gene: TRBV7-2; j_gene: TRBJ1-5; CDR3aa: CASRPPGQGGQPQHF; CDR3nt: TGTGCCAGCAGGCCCCCGGGACAGGGAGGTCAGCCCCAGCATTTT
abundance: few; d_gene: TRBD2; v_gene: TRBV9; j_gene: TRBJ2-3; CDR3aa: CASRGTSGNTQYF; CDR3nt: TGTGCCAGCAGAGGAACTAGCGGGAATACGCAGTATTTT
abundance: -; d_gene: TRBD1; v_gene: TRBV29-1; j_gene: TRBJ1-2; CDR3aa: CSVAGTDLYGYTF; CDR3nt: TGCAGCGTTGCTGGGACAGACCTCTATGGCTACACCTTC
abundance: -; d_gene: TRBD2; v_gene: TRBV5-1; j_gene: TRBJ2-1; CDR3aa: CASCTAGDNEQFF; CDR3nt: TGCGCCAGCTGCACTGCGGGGGACAATGAGCAGTTCTTC
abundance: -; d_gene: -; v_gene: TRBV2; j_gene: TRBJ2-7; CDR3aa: CASSEEGLGSYEQYF; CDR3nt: TGTGCCAGCAGTGAAGAAGGCCTAGGTTCCTACGAGCAGTACTTC
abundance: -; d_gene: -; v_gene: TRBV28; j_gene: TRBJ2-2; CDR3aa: CASIRGSSNTGELFF; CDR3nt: TGTGCCAGCATCCGAGGGAGTTCGAACACCGGGGAGCTGTTTTTT
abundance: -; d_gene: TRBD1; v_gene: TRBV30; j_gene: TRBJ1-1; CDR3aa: CAWSVPRQGRMAEAFF; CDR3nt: TGTGCCTGGAGTGTCCCTCGACAGGGTAGGATGGCTGAAGCTTTCTTT
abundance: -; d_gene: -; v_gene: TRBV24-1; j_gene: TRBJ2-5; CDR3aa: CATSDPDTGETQYF; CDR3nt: TGTGCCACCAGTGATCCTGATACGGGAGAGACCCAGTACTTC
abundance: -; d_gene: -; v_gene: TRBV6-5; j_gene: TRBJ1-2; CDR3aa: CASSYSFWGNYGYTF; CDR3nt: TGTGCCAGCAGTTACTCGTTCTGGGGCAACTATGGCTACACCTTC
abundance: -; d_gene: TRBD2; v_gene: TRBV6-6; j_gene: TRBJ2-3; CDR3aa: CASLAGAIDTQYF; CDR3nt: TGTGCCAGCCTGGCGGGAGCGATAGATACGCAGTATTTT
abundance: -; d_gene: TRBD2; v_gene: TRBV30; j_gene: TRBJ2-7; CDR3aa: CAWRRREGVSYEQYF; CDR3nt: TGTGCCTGGAGACGAAGGGAGGGCGTATCCTACGAGCAGTACTTC